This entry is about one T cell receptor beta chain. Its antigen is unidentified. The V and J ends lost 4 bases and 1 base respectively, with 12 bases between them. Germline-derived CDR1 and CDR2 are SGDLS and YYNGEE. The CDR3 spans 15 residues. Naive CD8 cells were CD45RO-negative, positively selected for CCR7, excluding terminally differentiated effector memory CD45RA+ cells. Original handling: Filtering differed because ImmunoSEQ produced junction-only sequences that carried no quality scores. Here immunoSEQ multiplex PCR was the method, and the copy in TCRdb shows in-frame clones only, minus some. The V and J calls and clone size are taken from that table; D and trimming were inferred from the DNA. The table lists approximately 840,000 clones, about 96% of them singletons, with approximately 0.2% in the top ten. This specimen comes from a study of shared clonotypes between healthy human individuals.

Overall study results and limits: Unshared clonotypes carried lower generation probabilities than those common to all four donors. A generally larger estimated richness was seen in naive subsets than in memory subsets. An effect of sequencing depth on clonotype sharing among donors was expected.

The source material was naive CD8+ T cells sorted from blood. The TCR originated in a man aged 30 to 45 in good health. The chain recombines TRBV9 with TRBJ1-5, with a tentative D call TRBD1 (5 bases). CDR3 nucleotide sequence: TGTGCCAGCAGCCGGCAGGGAGGGAGCAATCAGCCCCAGCATTTT. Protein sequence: CASSRQGGSNQPQHF.